A selection of T cell receptor beta chains follows, all from one sample in a study of Ad26.COV2.S vaccination and SARS-CoV-2 variants. Method: immunoSEQ multiplex PCR; TCRdb's copy keeps in-frame clones and lacks some. The sample records about 350,000 clones, 87% being singletons. The specimen comprised peripheral blood, sampled in a trial of Ad26.COV2.S vaccine versus placebo. The receptors come from a person aged 18 to 65 who received the Ad26.COV2.S COVID-19 vaccine or a placebo. Each CDR3 is given with its conserved first and last residue. Each record gives: D gene, J gene, V gene, clone size, CDR3 DNA, CDR3 protein. D genes are given only for firm matches. Clone size appears in some rows only: once, few, many, or a class for an expanded clone.

. | TRBJ2-5 | TRBV6-5 | . | TGTGCCAGCAGAGTTGAGGAGACCCAGTACTTC | CASRVEETQYF
. | TRBJ2-1 | TRBV6-5 | . | TGTGCCAGCACCAGAATAGGGTTCGATGAGCAGTTCTTC | CASTRIGFDEQFF
TRBD1 | TRBJ1-5 | TRBV6-5 | . | TGTGCCAGCAGGCAGACAGGGCATAGCAATCAGCCCCAGCATTTT | CASRQTGHSNQPQHF
TRBD2 | TRBJ2-2 | TRBV12-5 | . | TGTGCTAGTGGTTTGGGGACACCGGGACTAGGGGCCGGGGGGACCGGGGAGCTGTTTTTT | CASGLGTPGLGAGGTGELFF
. | TRBJ2-7 | TRBV19 | . | TGTGCCAGTAGTACCTACCGAAACCCGAGCTCCTACGAGCAGTACTTC | CASSTYRNPSSYEQYF
TRBD1 | TRBJ1-1 | TRBV10-3 | . | TGTGCCATCAGTTTGGACAGGATCATGAACACTGAAGCTTTCTTT | CAISLDRIMNTEAFF
. | TRBJ2-1 | TRBV6-1 | . | TGTGCCAGCAGTGAGGGGTCCTACAATGAGCAGTTCTTC | CASSEGSYNEQFF
TRBD1 | TRBJ1-2 | TRBV6-5 | many | TGTGCCAGCAGTTACTTAGGACAGGGGTCCCGAGGCTACACCTTC | CASSYLGQGSRGYTF
. | TRBJ1-3 | TRBV4-3 | . | TGCGCCAGCAGCCAAGACAGAGCTGGAAACACCATATATTTT | CASSQDRAGNTIYF
. | TRBJ1-3 | TRBV5-1 | few | TGCGCCAGCAGCTTCTATCCCGTGGACCCTGGAAACACCATATATTTT | CASSFYPVDPGNTIYF
. | TRBJ1-2 | TRBV4-1 | few | TGCGCCAGCAGCCAAGGCAGGGCCGTTTCTAACTATGGCTACACCTTC | CASSQGRAVSNYGYTF
. | TRBJ2-7 | TRBV6-6 | . | TGTGCCAGCAGTCACCCCGAGGCGGAAAACTTC | CASSHPEAENF
. | TRBJ2-1 | TRBV5-1 | . | TGCGCCAGCCGCTTCCCGGGGGAAGCCAATGAGCAGTTCTTC | CASRFPGEANEQFF
. | TRBJ2-2 | TRBV5-4 | . | TGTGCCAGCAGCCCACGCACCGGGGAGCTGTTTTTT | CASSPRTGELFF
TRBD1 | TRBJ1-2 | TRBV10-3 | . | TGTGCCATCAGCCCGACAGGGGATGGCGATGGCTACACCTTC | CAISPTGDGDGYTF
. | TRBJ1-1 | TRBV27 | . | TGTGCCAGCAGTCGGACGACGGATTCGAACACTGAAGCTTTCTTT | CASSRTTDSNTEAFF
. | TRBJ2-2 | TRBV11-2 | . | TGTGCCAGCAGCTTAGATGGCGGGAACACCGGGGAGCTGTTTTTT | CASSLDGGNTGELFF
TRBD1 | TRBJ2-7 | TRBV7-8 | . | TGTGCCAGCAGCTTAGGGGCAGGGGGTACTGAGCAGTACTTC | CASSLGAGGTEQYF
TRBD1 | TRBJ2-7 | TRBV5-1 | few | TGCGCCAGCAGCTTAGGAGTGACAGGGGGGTACGAGCAGTACTTC | CASSLGVTGGYEQYF
TRBD1 | TRBJ2-7 | TRBV4-3 | few | TGCGCCAGCAGCCACGGACAGGGCACCTACGAGCAGTACTTC | CASSHGQGTYEQYF
. | TRBJ1-6 | TRBV7-3 | . | TGTGCCAGCAGCCCCGGGGGGGGGTCACCCCTCCACTTT | CASSPGGGSPLHF
TRBD1 | TRBJ2-7 | TRBV3-1/TRBV3-2 | . | TGTGCCAGCAGCCAAGGGCACAGGGGGACCGAGCAGTACTTC | CASSQGHRGTEQYF
. | TRBJ1-3 | TRBV12-3/TRBV12-4 | . | TGTGCCAGCAGTCCTCGAAGAAACACCATATATTTT | CASSPRRNTIYF
. | TRBJ2-1 | TRBV2 | . | TGTGCCAGCAGTGATCCCAGGGGCGAGCAGTTCTTC | CASSDPRGEQFF
TRBD1 | TRBJ2-5 | TRBV11-2 | . | TGTGCCAGCAGCTTGGGACAGTGGGAGACCCAGTACTTC | CASSLGQWETQYF
. | TRBJ2-1 | TRBV7-2 | . | TGTGCCAGCAGCTTAGCCCCGCCATGGGTCGCCCATGAGCAGTTCTTC | CASSLAPPWVAHEQFF
. | TRBJ1-4 | TRBV5-6 | . | TGTGCCAGCAGCTTGGCAGGGCCTGGGGGTAATGAAAAACTGTTTTTT | CASSLAGPGGNEKLFF
. | TRBJ2-6 | TRBV5-1 | . | TGCGCCAGCAGCTTGGATGTCTCTGGGGCCAACGTCCTGACTTTC | CASSLDVSGANVLTF
. | TRBJ2-2 | TRBV6-4 | . | TGTGCCAGCAGTGACTCAGGGGTAGCCGGGGAGCTGTTTTTT | CASSDSGVAGELFF
. | TRBJ2-3 | TRBV7-3 | . | TGTGCCAGCAGCTTTTTAGTGGGGCCCACGGATACGCAGTATTTT | CASSFLVGPTDTQYF
. | TRBJ2-2 | TRBV29-1 | . | TGCAGCTCTATTACAGGGGGGGACACCGGGGAGCTGTTTTTT | CSSITGGDTGELFF
. | TRBJ1-1 | TRBV11-2 | . | TGTGCCAGCAGCTTAGATCCTGGAGGGTACACTGAAGCTTTCTTT | CASSLDPGGYTEAFF
TRBD1 | TRBJ2-2 | TRBV7-6 | . | TGTGCCAGCAGACCTGGGACAGGAATATCGAACACCGGGGAGCTGTTTTTT | CASRPGTGISNTGELFF
. | TRBJ1-3 | TRBV12-3/TRBV12-4 | . | TGTGCCAGCAGGGACTACTCTGGAAACACCATATATTTT | CASRDYSGNTIYF
. | TRBJ1-2 | TRBV15 | few | TGTGCCACCAGCAGAGATGCAGCTGGCTACACCTTC | CATSRDAAGYTF
. | TRBJ1-3 | TRBV18 | few | TGTGCCAGCTCACCAGGCTCTGGAAACACCATATATTTT | CASSPGSGNTIYF
. | TRBJ1-4 | TRBV30 | . | TGTGCCTGGAGCCCAACAAGGGCAACTAATGAAAAACTGTTTTTT | CAWSPTRATNEKLFF